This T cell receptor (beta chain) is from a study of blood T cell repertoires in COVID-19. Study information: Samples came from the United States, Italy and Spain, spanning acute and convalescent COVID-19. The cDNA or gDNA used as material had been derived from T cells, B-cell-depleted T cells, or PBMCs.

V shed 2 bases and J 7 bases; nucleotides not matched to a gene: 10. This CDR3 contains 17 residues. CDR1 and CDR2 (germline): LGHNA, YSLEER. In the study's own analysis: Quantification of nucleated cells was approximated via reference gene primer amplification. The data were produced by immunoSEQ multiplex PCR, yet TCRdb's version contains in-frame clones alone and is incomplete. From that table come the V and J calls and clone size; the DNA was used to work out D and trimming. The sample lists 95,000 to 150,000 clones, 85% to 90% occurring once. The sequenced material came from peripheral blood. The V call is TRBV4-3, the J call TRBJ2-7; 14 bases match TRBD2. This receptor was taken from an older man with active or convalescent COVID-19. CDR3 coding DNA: TGCGCCAGCAGCCAAACAATGGGACTAGCGGGAGTAGGGGAGCAGTACTTC. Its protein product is CASSQTMGLAGVGEQYF.